The 18 T cell receptor beta chains below were found in one sample sequenced in a study of blood T cell repertoires in COVID-19. Sequencing used immunoSEQ multiplex PCR; TCRdb keeps in-frame clones, though not all of them. The sample holds 380,000 or so clones, around 87% seen once. The sequenced sample was PBMCs or T cells enriched from blood (not recorded which). These receptors came from a woman younger than 45 with acute COVID-19.

This clone was counted a single time. V gene TRBV10-3 combines with J gene TRBJ2-3, with TRBD2 identical over 10 bases. The CDR3 runs to 16 residues. The germline V gene has CDR1 ENHRY and CDR2 SYGVKD. The junction had 8 bases not matched to a gene; V was cut back by 3 bases and J by 5 bases. CDR3 amino acids: CAISEYSGGLRDTQYF. The CDR3 coding sequence is TGTGCCATCAGTGAATATAGCGGGGGGCTAAGAGATACGCAGTATTTT.

The chain couples TRBV18 to TRBJ2-5, with D possibly TRBD2 on 6 matching bases. The V gene lost 4 bases and the J gene lost 7 bases, with 19 bases spanning the gap. The CDR3 spans 15 residues. The germline CDR1 and CDR2 sequences are KGHSH and LQKENI. In DNA form, the CDR3 reads TGTGCCAGCTCACTACTGGGACTCTCCCAGGGGACCCAGTACTTC. It translates to CASSLLGLSQGTQYF.

The chain employs TRBV29-1 and TRBJ2-5; 11 nucleotides align to TRBD1. CDR3 length: 17 amino acids. Germline V gives CDR1 SQVTM, CDR2 ANQGSEA. With V trimmed by 5 bases and J by 5 bases, 16 bases remained unmatched. The CDR3: CSVLYLRDRGSSETQYF. The CDR3 nucleotides read TGCAGCGTTCTATATCTCCGGGACAGGGGGTCAAGTGAGACCCAGTACTTC.

This clone was counted once. The sample has other DNA sequences that encode this CDR3 too. The gene calls are TRBV12-3 or TRBV12-4 and TRBJ1-1, with D perhaps matching TRBD1 (5 bases). This CDR3 has 12 amino acids. V was trimmed by 2 bases and J by 7 bases, leaving 8 bases between them. The CDR3 sequence is CASSLTGNEAFF. The CDR3 DNA reads as TGTGCCAGCAGTTTAACAGGTAATGAAGCTTTCTTT.

The chain uses TRBV15 and TRBJ2-5; 8 nucleotides line up with TRBD2. With 1 base clipped from V and 0 bases from J, the junction kept 1 base outside the gene matches. The length of the CDR3 is 15 residues. Germline V gives CDR1 LNHNV, CDR2 YYDKDF (reference sequence). The CDR3, as DNA: TGTGCCACCAGCAGAGGGGGACTAGACCAAGAGACCCAGTACTTC. The encoded protein is CATSRGGLDQETQYF. The full variable domain, in which reference TRBV15 and TRBJ2-5 provide the parts outside the CDR3, is DAMVIQNPRYQVTQFGKPVTLSCSQTLNHNVMYWYQQKSSQAPKLLFHYYDKDFNNEADTPDNFQSRRPNTSFCFLDIRSPGLGDTAMYLCATSRGGLDQETQYFGPGTRLLVL.

The J gene is TRBJ2-7, the V gene TRBV5-5; D is ambiguous. CDR1 and CDR2 (germline): SGHKS, YYEKEE (reference sequence). This CDR3 region has 17 residues. V gave up 2 bases and J gave up 2 bases, with 20 bases separating them. CDR3 nucleotide sequence: TGTGCCAGCAGCTTAGAGTTGAGGTGGCGCCTCCCCTACGAGCAGTACTTC. It yields the protein CASSLELRWRLPYEQYF.

V and J are TRBV14 and TRBJ1-2, with D perhaps TRBD1 (5 bases). V lost 4 bases to trimming and J lost 7 bases, with 16 bases between them. CDR1 and CDR2 from the germline V gene are SGHDN and FVKESK. This CDR3 is 14 amino acids long. The CDR3 protein is CASSPRVATGGYTF. CDR3 nucleotide sequence: TGTGCCAGCAGCCCCAGGGTGGCAACGGGTGGCTACACCTTC.

The rearrangement uses TRBV4-1 and TRBJ2-7; no firm D call. V was pared by 4 bases and J by 7 bases, with 14 bases between. This CDR3 contains 13 residues. Germline V gives CDR1 MGHRA, CDR2 YSYEKL. CDR3 bases: TGCGCCAGCAGCCTCCAGCCCCGCGGAGAGCAGTACTTC. Translation gives CASSLQPRGEQYF.

This clone has only one observation. The CDR3 region is CASSQGEQGAVAKNIQYF. The CDR3 DNA follows: TGTGCCAGCAGCCAAGGCGAACAAGGGGCTGTAGCCAAAAACATTCAGTACTTC. The chain joins TRBV14 to TRBJ2-4; D perhaps matches TRBD1 (5 bases). The CDR3 totals 18 residues. The ends were cut back, 1 base at V and 0 bases at J, with 16 bases in the middle. Looked up from germline, CDR1 is SGHDN and CDR2 is FVKESK.

The V and J genes are TRBV24-1 and TRBJ2-3, with 8 positions matching TRBD1. CDR1 is KGHDR and CDR2 is SFDVKD in the germline V gene. Unmatched junction bases numbered 6, after V lost 2 bases and J lost 0 bases. The CDR3 spans 17 residues. The CDR3 protein is CATSDSRQGLSTDTQYF. The CDR3 DNA follows: TGTGCCACCAGTGATTCTCGACAGGGGTTGAGCACAGATACGCAGTATTTT.

This chain links TRBV18 with TRBJ2-1, with 10 bases matching TRBD1. After removal of 1 base from V and 5 bases from J, the junction contained 2 bases not matched to a gene. This CDR3 has 15 amino acids. The germline V gene encodes CDR1 KGHSH and CDR2 LQKENI. CDR3 residues: CASSPRDRGDNEQFF. The DNA of the CDR3 is TGTGCCAGCTCACCACGGGACAGGGGTGACAATGAGCAGTTCTTC.

The chain links TRBV3-1 (or the pseudogene TRBV3-2) to TRBJ2-7; 13 positions match TRBD2. The CDR3 consists of 15 residues. Germline assignment: CDR1 LGHDT and CDR2 YNNKEL (reference sequence). Trimming removed 4 bases from V and 7 bases from J; junction bases left unmatched: 7. The CDR3, as DNA: TGTGCCAGCAGCCTCCGACTAGCGGGGGGAAAGGAGCAGTACTTC. Residues: CASSLRLAGGKEQYF.

The rearrangement joins TRBV10-3 to TRBJ1-6; no firm D call. The germline V gene encodes CDR1 ENHRY and CDR2 SYGVKD. Trimming took off 5 bases at V and 0 bases at J, with 11 bases between the two ends. This CDR3 is built from 16 residues. CDR3 region: CAISPDGSSYNSPLHF. The CDR3 nucleotides are TGTGCCATCAGTCCCGACGGGAGCTCCTATAATTCACCCCTCCACTTT.

The chain has TRBV6-5 and TRBJ2-7, with 9 nucleotides matching TRBD1. Germline V gene data show CDR1 as MNHEY and CDR2 as SVGAGI. With 6 bases clipped from V and 3 bases from J, the junction kept 9 bases outside the gene matches. CDR3 size: 15 residues. CDR3 in amino acids: CASSRPGQGHYEQYF. CDR3 nucleotides: TGTGCCAGCAGCCGACCGGGACAGGGCCACTACGAGCAGTACTTC.

The rearrangement links TRBV9 to TRBJ1-1; D is unclear. Germline V gene data show CDR1 as SGDLS and CDR2 as YYNGEE. CDR3 length: 13 amino acids. The V and J ends lost 5 bases and 0 bases respectively, with 8 bases between them. As DNA, the CDR3 is TGTGCCAGCAGTCGAACAGTGAACACTGAAGCTTTCTTT. It is translated as CASSRTVNTEAFF.

The chain carries TRBV7-9 and TRBJ1-1; D may be TRBD1 (5 bases). CDR3 length: 15 amino acids. Germline V gene lookup returns CDR1 SEHNR and CDR2 FQNEAQ (reference sequence). V lost 7 bases, J lost 7 bases, and 22 bases lay in between. CDR3 loop: CASTKTSGVEGEAFF. DNA for the CDR3: TGTGCCAGCACCAAAACATCGGGGGTTGAGGGTGAAGCTTTCTTT.

This chain connects TRBV19 to TRBJ1-4, with D possibly TRBD1 on 5 matching bases. In germline, CDR1 is LNHDA, CDR2 SQIVND (reference sequence). The ends were cut back, 7 bases at V and 3 bases at J, with 27 bases in the middle. The CDR3 extends over 19 amino acids. The CDR3 nucleotides are TGTGCCAGTACCATCGGAGGGACGTTGTACATGGCTCCTAATGAAAAACTGTTTTTT. This gives the protein CASTIGGTLYMAPNEKLFF.

The chain employs TRBV24-1 and TRBJ2-1; the match to TRBD2 covers 11 bases. Germline CDR1 and CDR2: KGHDR and SFDVKD. This CDR3 comprises 18 residues. Trimming removed 4 bases from V and 0 bases from J; junction bases left unmatched: 7. DNA of the CDR3: TGTGCCACCAGTGACCCTAGCGGGGGGTCGAGCTCCTACAATGAGCAGTTCTTC. Encoded protein: CATSDPSGGSSSYNEQFF.